This is a list of T cell receptor beta chains from one sample in a study of T cells in Graves' hyperthyroidism and ophthalmopathy. MiXCR, run by TCRdb on the multiplex PCR reads, gives a single entry per CDR3 protein. The sample consists of under 300,000 distinct CDR3 sequences, about 13% of them appearing once. The sequenced sample was blood. Source of these receptors: a woman between 35 and 50 years old with Graves' hyperthyroidism. The CDR3 runs from the conserved cysteine through the conserved F or W. A D gene is named only where the DNA matches it firmly. Size is omitted from some rows. Given values are once, few, many or a class for expanded clones.

j_gene	abundance	v_gene	d_gene	CDR3nt	CDR3aa
TRBJ2-4	.	TRBV12-3/TRBV12-4	.	TGTGCCAGCAGCATTATGGGGGGTGCCAAAAACATTCAGTACTTC	CASSIMGGAKNIQYF
TRBJ2-5	.	TRBV18	TRBD2	TGTGCCAGCATGGAACTAGCGGGAAAGGGGGAGACCCAGTACTTC	CASMELAGKGETQYF
TRBJ1-3	many	TRBV11-2	.	TGTGCCAGCACCCGGGCGGGGCTTTGGGGAAACACCATATATTTT	CASTRAGLWGNTIYF
TRBJ2-7	.	TRBV7-2	.	TGTGCCAGCAGCTTAGCAACTAGCCCCTACGAGCAGTACTTC	CASSLATSPYEQYF
TRBJ2-5	many	TRBV12-3/TRBV12-4	.	TGTGCCAGCAGTTTACAGGGCGGGAAAGAGACCCAGTACTTC	CASSLQGGKETQYF
TRBJ1-2	few	TRBV2	.	TGTGCCAGCAGTGAAGGACATCTAAACTATGGCCACACCTTC	CASSEGHLNYGHTF
TRBJ1-1	.	TRBV6-1	TRBD1	TGTGCCAGCAGTGAATGGGGGACAGGGGGCGCTGAAGCTTTCTTT	CASSEWGTGGAEAFF
TRBJ2-7	.	TRBV27	.	TGTGCCAGCAGTTTAATCCCCCCGCCATCCTCCCACGAGCAGTACTTC	CASSLIPPPSSHEQYF
TRBJ1-2	.	TRBV6-2/TRBV6-3	TRBD1	TGTGCCAGCTGGACAGGGGAGGGCAATCAAGGCTACACCTTC	CASWTGEGNQGYTF
TRBJ2-3	many	TRBV20-1	.	TGCAGTGCTAGCAGATCAGGGGCTAAGACAGATACGCAGTATTTT	CSASRSGAKTDTQYF
TRBJ2-1	few	TRBV25-1	TRBD1	TGTGCCAGTAGCCTACAGGGGACCTACAATGAGCAGTTCTTC	CASSLQGTYNEQFF
TRBJ1-4	many	TRBV7-9	.	TGTGCCAGCAGCAAGGACAGAACTAATGAAAAACTGTTTTTT	CASSKDRTNEKLFF
TRBJ2-2	.	TRBV5-4	.	TGTGCCAGCAACTGTACATCTTCCGGGACACAAAAGACCGGGGAGCTGTTTTTT	CASNCTSSGTQKTGELFF
TRBJ1-2	.	TRBV12-3/TRBV12-4	.	TGTGCCAGCAGTCCTCTGGGGGGGAATCTTCCTGGCTACACCTTC	CASSPLGGNLPGYTF
TRBJ2-1	many	TRBV28	.	TGTGCCAGCAGTTTTGGAGGGAGCGGTGAGCAGTTCTTC	CASSFGGSGEQFF
TRBJ2-1	many	TRBV30	.	TGTGCCTGGGGACTCCAGGTGGAGGGGAATGAGCAGTTCTTC	CAWGLQVEGNEQFF
TRBJ1-2	many	TRBV27	TRBD1	TGTGCCAGCAGTTTATCGGCAGGGGGAGACTACTATGGCTACACCTTC	CASSLSAGGDYYGYTF
TRBJ2-1	.	TRBV6-4	.	TGTGCCAGCGCTCCCAGTGAGACATTTGGTGAGCAGTTCTTC	CASAPSETFGEQFF
TRBJ2-1	.	TRBV3-1	.	TGTGCCAGCAGCCCCCTAGCAGTTTTTACTAATGAGCAGTTCTTC	CASSPLAVFTNEQFF
TRBJ1-1	many	TRBV18	TRBD1	TGTGCCAGCTCACAGGGGGCTGGGACTGAAGCTTTCTTT	CASSQGAGTEAFF
TRBJ1-4	.	TRBV20-1	.	TGCAGTGCTAGGCAACGAGGGCCAACTAATGAAAAACTGTCTTTT	CSARQRGPTNEKLSF
TRBJ1-3	many	TRBV20-1	TRBD1	TGCAGTGCTAGAGATGAGGAGGGGGCGAAAGGAAACACCATATATTTT	CSARDEEGAKGNTIYF
TRBJ2-7	.	TRBV12-3/TRBV12-4	TRBD2	TGTGCCAGCAGTATAGGGACTAGCGGATACAATGAGCAGTACTTC	CASSIGTSGYNEQYF
TRBJ2-7	many	TRBV6-1	.	TGTGCCAGCACCCAGGGGTCCTACGAGCAGTACTTC	CASTQGSYEQYF
TRBJ1-1	many	TRBV3-1	.	TGTGCCAGCAGCCAAGAAAGGGGGGAGGGGCTTAACACTGAAGCTTTCTTT	CASSQERGEGLNTEAFF
TRBJ2-7	many	TRBV6-1	TRBD2	TGTGCCAGCAGTTATAGGCCTAACGGGAGGGCGGTCCACGAGCAGTACTTC	CASSYRPNGRAVHEQYF
TRBJ2-7	many	TRBV28	.	TGTGCCAGCAGCCCGAATGGACAGGAGCAGTACTTC	CASSPNGQEQYF
TRBJ1-2	many	TRBV27	TRBD1	TGTGCCAGCGGGCCCAGACAGGGAACAGACTATGGCTACACCTTC	CASGPRQGTDYGYTF
TRBJ2-7	many	TRBV19	.	TGTGCCAGTAGTTTTGGACAGGGAGGGTCCTACGAGCAGTACTTC	CASSFGQGGSYEQYF
TRBJ1-1	many	TRBV3-1	TRBD1	TGTGCCAGCAGCCAGGAGGGGGCGTCTTTCTTT	CASSQEGASFF
TRBJ2-1	many	TRBV2	.	TGTGCCAGCAGTGCCTCCCAGGGTGAGCAGTTCTTC	CASSASQGEQFF
TRBJ2-1	many	TRBV11-1	.	TGTGCCAGCAGCTCCGCCTATGGTAATGAGCAGTTCTTC	CASSSAYGNEQFF
TRBJ2-1	.	TRBV2	TRBD2	TGTGCCAGCAGTGAGCGGGAGCAAACGGTCTACAATGAGCAGTTCTTC	CASSEREQTVYNEQFF
TRBJ1-5	many	TRBV5-1	TRBD1	TGCGCCAGCAGCCCCGGGACAGGGCGGCAGCCCCAGCATTTT	CASSPGTGRQPQHF
TRBJ2-1	many	TRBV19	.	TGTGCCACTACCGGAGGGGGACGGGAGCAGTTCTTC	CATTGGGREQFF
TRBJ1-1	.	TRBV19	TRBD1	TGTGCCACCCGAGGGGGACAGGGGAACACTGAAGCTTTCTTT	CATRGGQGNTEAFF
TRBJ1-5	many	TRBV2	.	TGTGCCAGTAACAGGGAATACAATCAGCCCCAGCATTTT	CASNREYNQPQHF